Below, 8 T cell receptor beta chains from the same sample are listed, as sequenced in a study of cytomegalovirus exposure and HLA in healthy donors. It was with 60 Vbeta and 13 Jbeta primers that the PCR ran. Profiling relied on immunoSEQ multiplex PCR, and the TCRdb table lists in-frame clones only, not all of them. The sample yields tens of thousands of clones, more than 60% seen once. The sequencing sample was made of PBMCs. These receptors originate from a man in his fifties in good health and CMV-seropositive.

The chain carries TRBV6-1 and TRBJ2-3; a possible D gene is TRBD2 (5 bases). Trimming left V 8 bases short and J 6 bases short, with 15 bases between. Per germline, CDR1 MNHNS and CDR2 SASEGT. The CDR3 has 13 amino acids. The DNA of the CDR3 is TGTGCCAGCGCGGACTTGCGCGTCGATACGCAGTATTTT. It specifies CASADLRVDTQYF.

The CDR3 is CAWSPGLAGALETQYF. CDR3 sequence (DNA): TGTGCCTGGAGCCCCGGACTAGCGGGAGCGCTGGAGACCCAGTACTTC. The chain employs TRBV30 and TRBJ2-5, with 13 bases fitting TRBD2. The germline CDR1 and CDR2 sequences are GTSNPN and SVGIG (reference sequence). The CDR3 length is 16 residues. V was pared by 3 bases and J by 5 bases, with 9 bases of the junction left unmatched.

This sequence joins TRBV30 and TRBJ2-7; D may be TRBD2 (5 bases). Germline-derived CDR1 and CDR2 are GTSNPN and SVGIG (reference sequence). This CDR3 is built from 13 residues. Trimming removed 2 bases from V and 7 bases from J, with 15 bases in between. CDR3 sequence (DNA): TGTGCCTGGAGTCTGTCTTCGGGCGGGGAGCAGTACTTC. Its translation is CAWSLSSGGEQYF.

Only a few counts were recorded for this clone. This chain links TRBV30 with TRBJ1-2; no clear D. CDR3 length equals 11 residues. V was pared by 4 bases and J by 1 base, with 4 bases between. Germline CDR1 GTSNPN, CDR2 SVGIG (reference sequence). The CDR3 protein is CAWNGNYGYTF. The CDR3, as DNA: TGTGCCTGGAACGGTAACTATGGCTACACCTTC.

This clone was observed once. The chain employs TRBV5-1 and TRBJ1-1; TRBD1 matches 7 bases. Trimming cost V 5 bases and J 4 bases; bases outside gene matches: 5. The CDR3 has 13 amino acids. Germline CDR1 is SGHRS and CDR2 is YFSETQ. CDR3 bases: TGCGCCAGCAGACCAGACAGGGTCACTGAAGCTTTCTTT. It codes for CASRPDRVTEAFF.

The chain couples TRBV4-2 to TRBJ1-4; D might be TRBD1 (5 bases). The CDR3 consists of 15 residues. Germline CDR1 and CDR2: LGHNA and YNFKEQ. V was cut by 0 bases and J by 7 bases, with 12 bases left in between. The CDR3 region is CASSQDSQGTEKLFF. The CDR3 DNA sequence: TGTGCCAGCAGCCAAGATAGTCAGGGCACTGAAAAACTGTTTTTT.

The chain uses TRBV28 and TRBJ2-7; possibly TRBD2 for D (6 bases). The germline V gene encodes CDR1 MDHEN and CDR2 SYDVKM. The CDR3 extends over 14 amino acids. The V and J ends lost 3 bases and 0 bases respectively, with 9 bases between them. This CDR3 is CASSLRGPSYEQYF. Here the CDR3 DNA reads TGTGCCAGCAGTTTGCGGGGTCCCTCCTACGAGCAGTACTTC.

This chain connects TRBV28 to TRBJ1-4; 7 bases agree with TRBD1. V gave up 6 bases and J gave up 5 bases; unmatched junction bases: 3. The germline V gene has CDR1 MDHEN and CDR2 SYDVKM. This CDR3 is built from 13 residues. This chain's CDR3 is CASRLQGNEKLFF. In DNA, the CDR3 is TGTGCCAGCAGACTACAGGGGAATGAAAAACTGTTTTTT.